This T cell receptor beta chain was captured in a study of cytomegalovirus exposure and HLA in healthy donors. Study information: Within the Caucasian-associated ancestry cluster were around four fifths of the roughly 400 genotyped donors.

This clone has more than one count but fewer than ten. The PCR had 60 Vbeta and 13 Jbeta primers. Some clones are missing from TCRdb's copy, which holds only in-frame ones; the method was immunoSEQ multiplex PCR. This sample has fewer than 200,000 clones, with 68% found just once. The CDR3 runs to 16 residues. V lost 4 bases, J lost 5 bases, and 7 bases stayed unmatched. Germline V gene data show CDR1 as SGHDN and CDR2 as FVKESK. This TCR was recovered from a woman aged 18 to 35 in good health and CMV-seropositive. The sequenced sample consisted of PBMCs. The chain uses TRBV14 and TRBJ2-7, with 14 positions matching TRBD2. This CDR3 is CASSPAGLAGVNEQYF. The CDR3 DNA follows: TGTGCCAGCAGCCCCGCGGGACTAGCGGGAGTAAACGAGCAGTACTTC.